The entry below describes one T cell receptor (beta chain). Its antigen remains unknown. This sample was taken from a study of cytomegalovirus exposure and HLA in healthy donors. Overall study results and limits: Cytomegalovirus-associated TCR beta chains were listed, numbering 150 to 200. According to a subsequent analysis, TCR clusters identified in the first cohort showed a tendency to co-occur across the 110 or so validation repertoires. For cytomegalovirus status, the classifier reportedly gave diagnoses with high specificity and sensitivity.

V was trimmed by 4 bases and J by 4 bases, leaving 13 bases between them. Germline CDR1 reads SEHNR; CDR2 reads FQNEAQ (reference sequence). CDR3 length: 14 residues. These donors were members of the approximately 110-subject validation cohort, a group separate from the approximately 670-subject first cohort. Data came from immunoSEQ multiplex PCR; TCRdb stores just in-frame clones and leaves some out. The sample lists about 160,000 clones; roughly 91% were seen once. The chain couples TRBV7-9 to TRBJ1-2; possibly TRBD1 for D (6 bases). Sequences were obtained from PBMCs. This clonotype was obtained from a young woman in good health and CMV-seropositive. The chain's CDR3 is CASSSDRFLYGYTF. The CDR3 bases are TGTGCCAGCAGCTCCGACAGGTTCCTCTATGGCTACACCTTC.